The rows below give T cell receptor beta chains drawn from one sample of a study of STAT5B mutations in CD4+ large granular lymphocyte leukemia. Sequenced by immunoSEQ multiplex PCR; TCRdb stores in-frame clones only, minus some. The table records 35,000 or so clones, approximately 88% of them present only once. The sample taken for sequencing was CD4+ T cells from blood buffy coats. Receptor source: a human donor in good health. The conserved cysteine and the conserved F or W are not part of the CDR3 here. The D gene is left open where the match is weak.

D gene	V gene	J gene	CDR3 protein
TRBD1	TRBV13	TRBJ1-4	ASSFRQGAEKLF
.	TRBV11-2	TRBJ2-5	ASSLRGPGETQY
TRBD2	TRBV5-1	TRBJ2-4	ASSAPPQTGGRNIQY
.	TRBV2	.	ATDLSFSYEQY
.	TRBV10-3	TRBJ1-2	AIVEVKGGGYT
TRBD2	TRBV6-5	TRBJ2-7	ASSGGTSGIYEQY
TRBD1	TRBV2	TRBJ2-6	ASRDRGHGANVLT
.	TRBV10-3	TRBJ2-7	AIRGAWTDTYEQY
.	TRBV4-1	TRBJ2-3	ASSQVGSGTDTQY
TRBD1	TRBV30	TRBJ2-7	AWSVAGGSYEQY
TRBD2	TRBV7-2	TRBJ2-7	ASSPRASGAGEQY
.	TRBV5-1	TRBJ1-1	ASSLVSLNTEAF
TRBD2	TRBV28	TRBJ2-3	ASSPLAVTDTQY
TRBD1	TRBV5-4	TRBJ2-4	ASSWDRAKNIQY
.	TRBV15	TRBJ2-3	ATSREPSSRDTQY
.	TRBV18	TRBJ2-5	ASSRYEEETQY
TRBD1	TRBV29-1	TRBJ1-4	SVIQGNEKLF
.	TRBV7-9	TRBJ1-4	ASSSWTNEKLF
.	TRBV5-1	TRBJ2-1	ASSLGMLYNEQF
.	TRBV12-5	TRBJ1-3	ASGLRGRGLSGNTIY
.	TRBV7-2	TRBJ2-1	ASRSRGAGSYNEQF
.	TRBV6-5	TRBJ2-7	ASSYQSGPYEQY
.	TRBV7-2	TRBJ2-7	ASSPQGGSSYEQY
.	TRBV18	TRBJ1-1	ASSPSGLLLNTEAF
TRBD1	TRBV29-1	TRBJ1-1	SAGQGLNTEAF
.	TRBV9	TRBJ2-3	ASSVERMRGTDTQY
.	TRBV6-5	TRBJ1-2	ASSYSTFALYGYT
TRBD1	TRBV5-5	TRBJ1-2	ASSPGGEGARFYGYT
TRBD1	TRBV5-1	TRBJ1-1	ASSLVLQGRMDTEAF
.	TRBV6-5	TRBJ2-1	ASSYQGPRRGNEQF
.	TRBV9	TRBJ2-1	ASSVVGAGNNEQF
.	TRBV5-8	TRBJ2-3	ASSLWGRSTDTQY
.	TRBV2	TRBJ1-5	ASSLDGNQPQH
.	TRBV6-6	TRBJ2-7	ASSYLSGTSYEQY
TRBD1	TRBV7-3	TRBJ1-2	ASSLTTGAYGYT
.	TRBV29-1	TRBJ2-3	SVEVGTDTQY
TRBD1	TRBV27	TRBJ1-5	ASSRYRQGAGQPQH
TRBD1	TRBV6-6	TRBJ1-2	ASSPDRGAGGYT
.	TRBV2	TRBJ1-2	ASSEGGPYGYT
.	TRBV5-1	TRBJ2-7	ASSLEQGKGREQY
TRBD1	TRBV5-1	TRBJ2-2	ASSLTRTGVPGELF
TRBD1	TRBV19	TRBJ2-1	ASSRDRAAYNEQF
TRBD2	TRBV10-1	TRBJ2-1	ASQIQGGRRQF
.	TRBV6-5	TRBJ2-5	ASKSSRAQETQY
TRBD1	TRBV7-9	TRBJ2-5	ASSLIQYRGLLRETQY
.	TRBV4-1	TRBJ2-2	ASSQGRGQNTGELF
.	TRBV27	TRBJ1-2	ASRDRINYGYT
.	TRBV7-9	TRBJ1-2	ASRKGGGGYT
.	TRBV25-1	TRBJ1-5	ASSATSLGNQPQH
.	TRBV11-2	TRBJ1-3	ASSPTVWSGNTIY
.	TRBV27	TRBJ2-7	ASRRTKDGFYEQY
.	TRBV5-4	TRBJ2-1	ASSSGLWGEQF
.	TRBV19	TRBJ1-2	ASNLRGNYGYT